This is a list of T cell receptor beta chains from one sample in a study of neoadjuvant anti-PD-1 for oral cavity cancer. Assay used: immunoSEQ multiplex PCR; TCRdb lists only in-frame clones, some missing. The sample has around 67,000 clones, about 86% seen once; the top ten hold approximately 2.6%. The starting material was PBMCs, obtained after nivolumab (anti-PD-1) treatment. The source of these receptors is a person between 40 and 85 years old with oral cavity squamous cell carcinoma. The CDR3 runs from the conserved cysteine through the conserved F or W. D genes are given only for firm matches. Clone size appears in some rows only: once, few, many, or a class for an expanded clone.

v_call,d_call,clone_size,j_call,cdr3_nt,cdr3_aa
TRBV7-3,TRBD1,NA,TRBJ1-1,TGTGCCAGCAGTCAGACCGGGACAGCGAACACTGAAGCTTTCTTT,CASSQTGTANTEAFF
TRBV18,NA,NA,TRBJ1-3,TGTGCCAGCTCACCGCCGGGGACGGGGGGAAACACCATATATTTT,CASSPPGTGGNTIYF
TRBV7-9,NA,NA,TRBJ2-7,TGTGCCAGCAAGGGTACGGTGGCAGGGAGCTACGAGCAGTACTTC,CASKGTVAGSYEQYF
TRBV2,TRBD1,NA,TRBJ1-1,TGTGCCAGCAGGGCGACAGGGGGCACTGAAGCTTTCTTT,CASRATGGTEAFF
TRBV30,TRBD1,NA,TRBJ2-5,TGTGCCTGGCGTACCGGGACAGGGGGCGAGACCCAGTACTTC,CAWRTGTGGETQYF
TRBV7-9,NA,NA,TRBJ2-1,TGTGCCAGCAGCTCTACCCTAGCTTCGGAGCAGTTCTTC,CASSSTLASEQFF
TRBV30,NA,NA,TRBJ1-1,TGTGCCTGGAGTCGGCGAGCTGAAGCTTTCTTT,CAWSRRAEAFF
TRBV6-5,TRBD1,NA,TRBJ1-2,TGTGCCAGCAGTTACTCGGGACAGGGCACTCCCACCTTC,CASSYSGQGTPTF
TRBV5-1,NA,few,TRBJ2-5,TGCGCCAGCAGCTTGGAGTTTGGCCCAGAGACCCAGTACTTC,CASSLEFGPETQYF
TRBV7-9,NA,NA,TRBJ2-3,TGTGCCAGCAGTCCACGGACAGATACGCAGTATTTT,CASSPRTDTQYF
TRBV19,TRBD1,NA,TRBJ1-1,TGTGCCAGTATCCGGGACAGGGTTTCTGAAGCTTTCTTT,CASIRDRVSEAFF
TRBV19,NA,NA,TRBJ1-5,TGTGCCAGTAGTATCTCCGGGACACCCAATCAGCCCCAGCATTTT,CASSISGTPNQPQHF
TRBV10-1,NA,NA,TRBJ2-2,TGCGCCAGCAGTGCGGTCACCACAGGCGGGGAGCTGTTTTTT,CASSAVTTGGELFF
TRBV13,TRBD1,NA,TRBJ2-2,TGTGCCAGCCTGACAGGGAGCACCGGGGAGCTGTTTTTT,CASLTGSTGELFF
TRBV2,NA,once,TRBJ1-5,TGTGCCAGCAGTGGCCGGTATACGTTCAATCAGCCCCAGCATTTT,CASSGRYTFNQPQHF
TRBV29-1,NA,NA,TRBJ2-6,TGCAGCGTTGGGGCCTCTGGGGCCAACGTCCTGACTTTC,CSVGASGANVLTF
TRBV19,TRBD1,few,TRBJ1-2,TGTGCCAGTAGCTCAGACAGGGTTAGTGGCTACACCTTC,CASSSDRVSGYTF
TRBV13,NA,NA,TRBJ2-2,TGTGCCAGCAGCCCACGCCAGGGCCCGAACACCGGGGAGCTGTTTTTT,CASSPRQGPNTGELFF
TRBV30,TRBD2,few,TRBJ2-3,TGTGCCTGGAGTGTACCGGCGGGGGGCACAGATACGCAGTATTTT,CAWSVPAGGTDTQYF
TRBV5-1,NA,NA,TRBJ2-5,TGCGCCAGCAGCTTGGGGGTCTCGGAAGGAGAGACCCAGTACTTC,CASSLGVSEGETQYF
TRBV5-1,TRBD1,NA,TRBJ1-1,TGCGCCAGCAGCCGGACGACAGGGGTAGCTGAAGCTTTCTTT,CASSRTTGVAEAFF
TRBV5-1,TRBD2,NA,TRBJ2-5,TGCGCCAGCACTAGCGGGAGGGCCTTGGAGACCCAGTACTTC,CASTSGRALETQYF
TRBV10-3,NA,NA,TRBJ2-1,TGTGCCATCAAGGGATCCGTGGTAGATGAGCAGTTCTTC,CAIKGSVVDEQFF
TRBV29-1,TRBD1,NA,TRBJ2-5,TGCAGCGTTGAGCGTCCGGACAGGCACCAAGAGACCCAGTACTTC,CSVERPDRHQETQYF
TRBV30,TRBD1,NA,TRBJ1-5,TGTGCCTGGAGTTCGACAGGGGGTCAGCCCCAGCATTTT,CAWSSTGGQPQHF
TRBV7-6,TRBD1,NA,TRBJ1-2,TGTGCCAGCAGCGACTACAGGGGTCCTGGCTACACCTTC,CASSDYRGPGYTF
TRBV15,TRBD1,once,TRBJ1-2,TGTGCCACCAGCAGGAAAGGGACAGGGAATGGCTACACCTTC,CATSRKGTGNGYTF
TRBV2,NA,few,TRBJ1-4,TGTGCCAGCAGTGAAGAAAGGTTCGAAAAACTGTTTTTT,CASSEERFEKLFF
TRBV19,NA,NA,TRBJ2-3,TGTGCCAGTAGTATCCACGGAATCTCCACAGATACGCAGTATTTT,CASSIHGISTDTQYF
TRBV7-9,NA,NA,TRBJ2-7,TGTGCCAGCAGCTTAAGGTTCGTGGGGGTCCCATTGGAGCAGTACTTC,CASSLRFVGVPLEQYF
TRBV7-8,TRBD2,few,TRBJ2-1,TGTGCCAGCAGCTCCTCCGTCAACAGCGGGGGGCAAAATGAGCAGTTCTTC,CASSSSVNSGGQNEQFF
TRBV11-2,NA,NA,TRBJ1-3,TGTGCCAGCAGCGGAGTGGGCCGGGTTGGAAACACCATATATTTT,CASSGVGRVGNTIYF
TRBV6-5,TRBD2,NA,TRBJ2-2,TGTGCCAGCAGTCGGGGGGGGAACACCGGGGAGCTGTTTTTT,CASSRGGNTGELFF
TRBV2,TRBD1,once,TRBJ2-7,TGTGCCACAACTAGGACAGGGAGCTCCTACGAGCAGTACTTC,CATTRTGSSYEQYF
TRBV30,NA,NA,TRBJ1-3,TGTGCCTGGAGCGGACAAACAGGAAACACCATATATTTT,CAWSGQTGNTIYF
TRBV6-5,NA,NA,TRBJ1-1,TGTGCCAGCAGTCAGCAGGGGAACACTGAAGCTTTCTTT,CASSQQGNTEAFF
TRBV10-3,TRBD1,NA,TRBJ1-5,TGTGCCATCAGTGGGACAGGCGATCAGCCCCAGCATTTT,CAISGTGDQPQHF
TRBV7-8,TRBD1,NA,TRBJ1-2,TGTGCCAGCAGCTTAGAGCCCCGTTGGTCAGGGGGGAACCCTAACTATGGCTACACCTTC,CASSLEPRWSGGNPNYGYTF
TRBV7-9,NA,NA,TRBJ1-1,TGTGCCAGCAGCTTTGACACTGAAGCTTTCTTT,CASSFDTEAFF
TRBV28,NA,NA,TRBJ1-4,TGTGCCAGCAGTTTGAAGTACGGCAGGCCTTCTAATGAAAAACTGTTTTTT,CASSLKYGRPSNEKLFF
TRBV5-4,NA,NA,TRBJ2-7,TGTGCCAGCAGCCCGGACCTGACAGTACGCTACGAGCAGTACTTC,CASSPDLTVRYEQYF
TRBV25-1,TRBD1,NA,TRBJ1-3,TGTGCCAGCAGTTTTACAGGGGGCTTCGGGAACTCTGGAAACACCATATATTTT,CASSFTGGFGNSGNTIYF
TRBV10-3,NA,NA,TRBJ1-2,TGTGCCATCAGTGAGTCTCGGGAGAATTATGGCTACACCTTC,CAISESRENYGYTF
TRBV9,NA,NA,TRBJ1-6,TGTGCCAGCAGCGTAGATTCGGGGTTGACGAATTCACCCCTCCACTTT,CASSVDSGLTNSPLHF
TRBV19,TRBD1,NA,TRBJ1-1,TGTGCCAGTAGAGGCAGGGGGAGACGGAACACTGAAGCTTTCTTT,CASRGRGRRNTEAFF
TRBV19,TRBD1,NA,TRBJ1-5,TGTGCCAGTACCTGGACAGGGGAGTATAGCAATCAGCCCCAGCATTTT,CASTWTGEYSNQPQHF
TRBV27,TRBD2,once,TRBJ2-7,TGTGCCAGCAGTTTTGGTGGGAGGGCCGTCCTTTACGAGCAGTACTTC,CASSFGGRAVLYEQYF
TRBV7-9,TRBD2,NA,TRBJ2-1,TGTGCCAGCAGCCCCTTGGGGGGGACGCACAATGAGCAGTTCTTC,CASSPLGGTHNEQFF
TRBV5-1,TRBD2,NA,TRBJ2-1,TGCGCCAGCAGCCAATCTAGCGGGGGGCCCTATGAGCAGTTCTTC,CASSQSSGGPYEQFF
TRBV11-3,NA,NA,TRBJ2-7,TGTGCCAGCAGCTTAGATTACCTATTTAAAGGGAGGAGGGATGGCTACGAGCAGTACTTC,CASSLDYLFKGRRDGYEQYF
TRBV4-1,NA,NA,TRBJ1-1,TGCGCCAGCAGCCAAGAGAGGCGCTCAGAAGCTTTCTTT,CASSQERRSEAFF
TRBV2,TRBD1,NA,TRBJ2-7,TGTGCCAGCAGTACAGGGGGCCACTACGAGCAGTACTTC,CASSTGGHYEQYF
TRBV2,NA,NA,TRBJ2-3,TGTGCCAGCAGTGGAAGAGTCACAGATACGCAGTATTTT,CASSGRVTDTQYF
TRBV7-9,TRBD2,once,TRBJ2-7,TGTGCCAGCAGCCTCGGGGGAGGGTACGAGCAGTACTTC,CASSLGGGYEQYF
TRBV10-1,NA,once,TRBJ2-1,TGCGCCAGCAGTGCCGGGGACATTCATAATGAGCAGTTCTTC,CASSAGDIHNEQFF
TRBV4-2,NA,NA,TRBJ1-3,TGTGCCAGCAGCCAAGGGGGTCACACCATATATTTT,CASSQGGHTIYF
TRBV7-3,TRBD2,NA,TRBJ2-1,TGTGCCAGCAGCTTAGGGGTAGACCCCGGGGGGAATGAGCAGTTCTTC,CASSLGVDPGGNEQFF
TRBV6-1,NA,NA,TRBJ1-5,TGTGCCACCTCTCGGGCTTCGAGCAATCAGCCCCAGCATTTT,CATSRASSNQPQHF
TRBV6-6,NA,NA,TRBJ1-5,TGTGCCAGCAGTGACGGAAATCAGCCCCAGCATTTT,CASSDGNQPQHF